The 27 T cell receptor beta chains listed next were all sequenced from one sample in a study of shared clonotypes between healthy human individuals. Repertoires were generated with immunoSEQ multiplex PCR, while TCRdb's copy carries only in-frame clones and drops some. Of about 2.2 million clones listed, just over 90% were seen once; the top ten hold under 2%. Naive CD8 cells comprised CD45RO-negative, CCR7-positively selected cells, excluding terminally differentiated effector memory CD45RA+ cells. Sequences were obtained from naive CD8+ T cells from PBMCs. The receptors originated from a man between 18 and 35 years old in good health. Some clones in this sample may be carry-over from other donors' samples.

This sequence joins TRBV11-2 and TRBJ1-3; 7 bases are a match to TRBD1. V lost 0 bases and J lost 2; bases outside the gene matches: 1. Germline assignment: CDR1 SGHAT and CDR2 FQNNGV. The CDR3 loop spans 15 amino acids. Here the CDR3 DNA reads TGTGCCAGCAGCTTAGACAGGGGGACTGGAAACACCATATATTTT. Translation: CASSLDRGTGNTIYF. Full variable domain (missing parts from reference TRBV11-2 and TRBJ1-3): EAGVAQSPRYKIIEKRQSVAFWCNPISGHATLYWYQQILGQGPKLLIQFQNNGVVDDSQLPKDRFSAERLKGVDSTLKIQPAKLEDSAVYLCASSLDRGTGNTIYFGEGSWLTVV.

V gene TRBV28 combines with J gene TRBJ1-1; TRBD1 is a possible D gene (5 bases). Per the germline V gene, CDR1 is MDHEN and CDR2 is SYDVKM. The CDR3 length is 13 residues. V was shortened by 5 bases and J by 1 base, with 8 bases between the two germline ends. CDR3 protein: CASSRGTNTEAFF. The DNA for the CDR3 is TGTGCCAGCAGTCGGGGGACGAACACTGAAGCTTTCTTT.

The sample holds one count of this clone. Additional DNA sequences in this sample encode the identical CDR3. The chain recombines TRBV27 with TRBJ2-1; tentatively, D is TRBD2 (6 bases). The germline V gene encodes CDR1 MNHEY and CDR2 SMNVEV (reference sequence). The V end lost 3 bases, the J end lost 7 bases, and 7 bases lay between the germline ends. CDR3 length: 12 residues. The CDR3: CASSFGGNEQFF. In DNA form, the CDR3 reads TGTGCCAGCAGTTTCGGGGGAAATGAGCAGTTCTTC.

The chain combines TRBV19 with TRBJ1-1; D unclear. Between the trimmed V and J ends, which lost 2 bases and 4 bases, there was a span of 14 bases. This CDR3 has 15 amino acids. The V gene's germline CDR1 is LNHDA and CDR2 SQIVND (reference sequence). The CDR3 bases are TGTGCCAGTAGTATAACACCGCCCCCGACCACTGAAGCTTTCTTT. Protein sequence: CASSITPPPTTEAFF.

The V gene is TRBV6-1, the J gene TRBJ1-5; D is possibly TRBD1 (5 bases). Per the germline V gene, CDR1 is MNHNS and CDR2 is SASEGT. Trimming left V 4 bases short and J 1 base short, with 23 bases between. This CDR3 is built from 19 residues. The CDR3 sequence is CASSVGRASPLPSNQPQHF. The CDR3 DNA is TGTGCCAGCAGTGTAGGCAGGGCCTCCCCCCTGCCCAGCAATCAGCCCCAGCATTTT.

This clone was observed once. This chain connects TRBV4-1 to TRBJ2-3; 9 bases map to TRBD2. The CDR3 is 14 residues long. The ends lost 3 bases at V and 6 bases at J; junction bases unmatched: 4. Germline V gene data show CDR1 as MGHRA and CDR2 as YSYEKL. In nucleotides, the CDR3 is TGCGCCAGCAGCCATATAGCGGGAGCGGATACGCAGTATTTT. This gives the protein CASSHIAGADTQYF.

This chain connects TRBV20-1 to TRBJ2-7, with D maybe TRBD2 (5 bases). CDR1 and CDR2 (germline): DFQATT, SNEGSKA (reference sequence). Trimming pared 3 bases from V and 11 bases from J, leaving 11 bases between. This CDR3 has 10 amino acids. The CDR3 bases are TGCAGTGCTAGGAGGGATCGGGAGTACTTC. It specifies CSARRDREYF.

This rearrangement joins TRBV28 to TRBJ2-7; D is ambiguous. Germline V gene data show CDR1 as MDHEN and CDR2 as SYDVKM. The length of the CDR3 is 17 residues. Between the trimmed V and J ends, which lost 3 bases and 2 bases, there was a span of 20 bases. The CDR3 DNA reads TGTGCCAGCAGTTTTCCTATAGCCTCGGAACGCCCCTACGAGCAGTACTTC. This codes for CASSFPIASERPYEQYF.

The V call is TRBV6-6, the J call TRBJ2-7; 9 nucleotides agree with TRBD2. The CDR3 spans 14 residues. Per the germline V gene, CDR1 is MNHNY and CDR2 is SVGAGI (reference sequence). Losses at the gene ends were 8 bases for V and 6 bases for J; bases not matched to a gene: 11. CDR3 sequence: CASELGTSSSEQYF. The CDR3 DNA sequence: TGTGCCAGCGAACTTGGGACTAGCAGTTCCGAGCAGTACTTC.

About this clone: The sample carries other DNA sequences with the same CDR3. The J gene is TRBJ1-1, the V gene TRBV9; 7 bases are a match to TRBD1. After removal of 2 bases from V and 1 base from J, the junction contained 2 bases not matched to a gene. The germline V gene encodes CDR1 SGDLS and CDR2 YYNGEE. The CDR3 runs to 14 residues. The CDR3 here is CASSVRQGNTEAFF. The CDR3 region has the DNA TGTGCCAGCAGCGTCCGACAGGGGAACACTGAAGCTTTCTTT.

This clone was observed a single time. The chain couples TRBV7-6 to TRBJ2-5; D gene unclear. The CDR3 sequence is 12 residues long. Germline V gives CDR1 SGHVS, CDR2 FNYEAQ. V shed 4 bases and J shed 5 bases, with 8 bases lying between them. CDR3 region: CASSSLGETQYF. The CDR3 nucleotides are TGTGCCAGCAGCTCCCTCGGGGAGACCCAGTACTTC.

On this clone: Other DNA sequences from this sample encode an identical CDR3 as well. The chain combines TRBV6-6 with TRBJ2-5; D remains unclear. With 5 bases removed from V and 2 bases from J, the gap between germline ends came to 12 bases. This CDR3 comprises 14 residues. Germline CDR1 is MNHNY and CDR2 is SVGAGI (reference sequence). The CDR3 sequence is CASSPPGRQETQYF. CDR3 sequence (DNA): TGTGCCAGCAGTCCTCCCGGACGGCAAGAGACCCAGTACTTC.

The chain uses TRBV4-3 and TRBJ2-7; 7 bases agree with TRBD1. Germline V CDR1 and CDR2: LGHNA, YSLEER. With 0 bases clipped from V and 6 bases from J, the junction kept 11 bases outside the gene matches. The length of the CDR3 is 16 residues. CDR3 DNA: TGCGCCAGCAGCCAAGATTATGGGACAGAGGGCCTCGAGCAGTACTTC. This sequence encodes CASSQDYGTEGLEQYF.

The rearrangement links TRBV28 to TRBJ1-4, with D possibly matching TRBD1 (5 bases). The V end lost 1 base, the J end lost 3 bases, and 9 bases lay between the germline ends. Per the germline V gene, CDR1 is MDHEN and CDR2 is SYDVKM. This CDR3 is 15 amino acids long. The CDR3 coding sequence is TGTGCCAGCAGTTTATACGGGGCACCTAATGAAAAACTGTTTTTT. It translates to CASSLYGAPNEKLFF.

The CDR3 DNA follows: TGTGCCACCACCACAAGGGACAGCTATGGCTACACCTTC. Its translation is CATTTRDSYGYTF. The rearrangement joins TRBV15 to TRBJ1-2; 7 bases are a match to TRBD1. Germline V gene sequence: CDR1 LNHNV, CDR2 YYDKDF (reference sequence). V was clipped by 7 bases and J by 4 bases; unmatched bases: 6. This CDR3 is built from 13 residues.

This clone was seen just once. The rearrangement uses TRBV7-9 and TRBJ2-3; TRBD2 aligns across 7 bases. The CDR3 loop spans 14 amino acids. Germline V gene sequence: CDR1 SEHNR, CDR2 FQNEAQ (reference sequence). Trimming cost V 5 bases and J 5 bases; bases outside gene matches: 7. The CDR3 bases are TGTGCCAGCAGCACCCCGGGAGGCGGAGATACGCAGTATTTT. The encoded protein is CASSTPGGGDTQYF.

This rearrangement joins TRBV7-9 to TRBJ2-3, with D perhaps matching TRBD1 (6 bases). CDR1 is SEHNR, CDR2 FQNEAQ, per germline (reference sequence). Trimming shortened V by 1 base and J by 4 bases, and 15 bases separated the two germline ends. This CDR3 comprises 16 residues. The DNA of the CDR3 is TGTGCCAGCAGCTTAGAGGGGACACTAGTCGCAGATACGCAGTATTTT. This translates into CASSLEGTLVADTQYF.

In this sample, this clone turned up once. V and J are TRBV7-8 and TRBJ2-1; possibly TRBD2 for D (5 bases). This CDR3 is built from 15 residues. Trimming left V 5 bases short and J 0 bases short, with 11 bases between. Germline V gene sequence: CDR1 SGHVS, CDR2 FQNEAQ. In DNA form, the CDR3 reads TGTGCCAGCAGCGCGGACTCGAGCTCCTACAATGAGCAGTTCTTC. Protein product: CASSADSSSYNEQFF.

The chain uses TRBV5-4 and TRBJ1-1; D perhaps matches TRBD1 (5 bases). The CDR3 covers 13 residues. The germline CDR1 and CDR2 sequences are SGHNT and YYREEE (reference sequence). V was pared by 4 bases and J by 6 bases, with 13 bases between. This chain's CDR3 is CASSADTHPEAFF. CDR3 DNA: TGTGCCAGCAGCGCGGACACGCACCCTGAAGCTTTCTTT.

The rearrangement links TRBV5-4 to TRBJ2-7, with a weak D call TRBD2 (7 bases). V was pared by 5 bases and J by 4 bases, with 10 bases between. This CDR3 is 12 amino acids long. The germline CDR1 and CDR2 sequences are SGHNT and YYREEE (reference sequence). This CDR3 is CASRGGRYEQYF. The DNA for the CDR3 is TGTGCCAGCAGGGGGGGGCGATACGAGCAGTACTTC.

The chain links TRBV7-2 to TRBJ2-2; 7 nucleotides agree with TRBD2. V gave up 5 bases and J gave up 1 base; unmatched junction bases: 4. Germline CDR1 reads SGHTA; CDR2 reads FQGNSA. This CDR3 is built from 15 residues. CDR3 amino acids: CASSLRGENTGELFF. DNA for the CDR3: TGTGCCAGCAGCCTACGGGGGGAGAACACCGGGGAGCTGTTTTTT.

This clone has just one count. V usage is TRBV7-8 and J usage is TRBJ2-1, with 8 bases lining up with TRBD2. The germline V gene encodes CDR1 SGHVS and CDR2 FQNEAQ. This CDR3 contains 15 residues. The V segment lost 4 bases and the J segment 8 bases; nucleotides outside the gene matches: 10. CDR3 loop: CASSSISGIFYEQFF. Here the CDR3 DNA reads TGTGCCAGCAGCTCCATTAGCGGGATTTTTTATGAGCAGTTCTTC.

The chain is built from TRBV10-1 and TRBJ1-2; D ambiguous. Trimming left V 0 bases short and J 5 bases short, with 7 bases between. The length of the CDR3 is 13 residues. CDR1 WNHNN and CDR2 SYGVQD come from the germline V gene (reference sequence). As DNA, the CDR3 is TGCGCCAGCAGTGAGTCAGCGGGATATGGCTACACCTTC. The encoded protein is CASSESAGYGYTF.

This chain links TRBV7-3 with TRBJ2-1; D perhaps matches TRBD2 (6 bases). CDR1 SGHTA and CDR2 FQGTGA come from the germline V gene. V shed 3 bases and J shed 7 bases, with 19 bases lying between them. The CDR3 loop spans 16 amino acids. CDR3 coding DNA: TGTGCCAGCAGCTTCTCCCCTCTAGCGAAGTTTAATGAGCAGTTCTTC. Its protein is CASSFSPLAKFNEQFF.

Of note for this clone: Other DNA sequences in the same sample also yield this CDR3. This chain joins TRBV30 and TRBJ2-7; TRBD1 matches at 7 bases. Trimming removed 3 bases from V and 0 bases from J; junction bases left unmatched: 2. The CDR3 is 13 residues long. The germline V gene has CDR1 GTSNPN and CDR2 SVGIG (reference sequence). Here the CDR3 DNA reads TGTGCCTGGAGGGCAGGGGGCTCCTACGAGCAGTACTTC. This encodes CAWRAGGSYEQYF.

This rearrangement joins TRBV2 to TRBJ1-1, with 9 nucleotides matching TRBD1. V lost 6 bases, J lost 0 bases, and 5 bases stayed unmatched. Germline V gene sequence: CDR1 SNHLY, CDR2 FYNNEI. The CDR3 consists of 15 residues. The chain's CDR3 is CASRSGTGMNTEAFF. CDR3 nucleotides: TGTGCCAGCAGGTCTGGGACAGGGATGAACACTGAAGCTTTCTTT. The full variable domain, in which reference TRBV2 and TRBJ1-1 provide the parts outside the CDR3, is EPEVTQTPSHQVTQMGQEVILRCVPISNHLYFYWYRQILGQKVEFLVSFYNNEISEKSEIFDDQFSVERPDGSNFTLKIRSTKLEDSAMYFCASRSGTGMNTEAFFGQGTRLTVV.

The chain recombines TRBV18 with TRBJ2-3; tentatively, D is TRBD2 (5 bases). This CDR3 is 15 amino acids long. V lost 0 bases and J lost 0, with 7 bases in between. Germline assignment: CDR1 KGHSH and CDR2 LQKENI. The CDR3 sequence: CASSPPGGSTDTQYF. CDR3 DNA: TGTGCCAGCTCACCACCTGGCGGGAGCACAGATACGCAGTATTTT.